This T cell receptor (beta chain) comes out of a study of blood T cell repertoires in COVID-19. Study information: Nucleic acid was either cDNA or gDNA, and it came from T cells, B-cell-depleted T cells, or PBMCs.

Germline V gene data show CDR1 as SGHVS and CDR2 as FQNEAQ. The CDR3 covers 19 residues. The V segment lost 5 bases and the J segment 7 bases; nucleotides outside the gene matches: 25. Original handling: Cell counts per sample came from amplifying reference gene primers. Profiled with immunoSEQ multiplex PCR; TCRdb holds only in-frame clones, not every one. The V and J calls and clone size come from that table; D and trimming were worked out from the DNA. The sample has a few hundred thousand clones; 85% are singletons. The V gene is TRBV7-8, the J gene TRBJ1-2, with 7 bases that match TRBD1. The sequence was obtained from a woman aged 18-29 years with acute or convalescent COVID-19. Sample: peripheral blood. The CDR3 coding sequence is TGTGCCAGCAGCATCGAGACAGGGACTTCAGAGGGGGAGAGAGGTGGCTACACCTTC. Translation: CASSIETGTSEGERGGYTF.